The 20 T cell receptor beta chains in this list originate from one sample, sequenced in a study of vaccination effects on CD4 cells after COVID-19 (dated by TCRdb to the early 2020s). No antigens are known for them. The ViraFEST assay stimulated PBMC with viral peptide pools and then used TCR sequencing to identify antigen-specific CD4+ T cell clonotypes by expansion. After roughly 11 days of culture, CD4+ T cells were isolated with the EasySep CD4+ T cell isolation kit. Library creation used the immunoSEQ multiplex PCR assay. TCRdb holds this immuneACCESS table with in-frame rearrangements only. Some clones are missing; in checked studies, unresolved V genes explain under half, and the rest has no known cause. The table for this sample lists under 85,000 clones; around 70% of them were counted only once. The ten largest clones represent roughly 1.8% of the sample. Sequencing used CD4+ T cells from PBMCs cultured with HCoV-229E spike peptides, obtained before COVID-19 vaccination. The meaning of the sample's cell subset or site label: HCoV-229E spike overlapping peptide pool stimulation. The receptors were gathered from a human donor who received a COVID-19 vaccine.

The gene calls are TRBV7-2 and TRBJ2-3, with no clear D. V was cut by 8 bases and J by 2 bases, with 5 bases left in between. Germline V gene sequence: CDR1 SGHTA, CDR2 FQGNSA. This CDR3 has 11 residues. CDR3 DNA: TGTGCCAGCCGAATCACAGATACGCAGTATTTT. This codes for CASRITDTQYF.

This sequence joins TRBV19 and TRBJ1-2, with a possible D match to TRBD1 (6 bases). The CDR3 spans 14 residues. Trimming pared 6 bases from V and 4 bases from J, leaving 15 bases between. CDR1 is LNHDA, CDR2 SQIVND, per germline (reference sequence). The DNA for the CDR3 is TGTGCCAGTAGCCGCCTTGGGGGCCTCTATGGCTACACCTTC. It codes for CASSRLGGLYGYTF.

The chain combines TRBV10-3 with TRBJ1-1; D not certain. Germline CDR1 and CDR2: ENHRY and SYGVKD. The CDR3 spans 11 residues. Trimming pared 8 bases from V and 1 base from J, leaving 5 bases between. CDR3 residues: CAIQENTEAFF. CDR3 nucleotides: TGTGCCATCCAGGAGAACACTGAAGCTTTCTTT.

This clone was counted once. The CDR3 DNA sequence: TGTGCCAGCACCCGATTCGGCCCCTCGCCATATTCCTACAATGAGCAGTTCTTC. Its translation is CASTRFGPSPYSYNEQFF. The V and J genes are TRBV7-6 and TRBJ2-1, with D unresolved. V dropped 7 bases and J dropped 1 base, with 23 bases sitting between them. This CDR3 contains 18 residues. CDR1 and CDR2 from the germline V gene are SGHVS and FNYEAQ. The whole variable domain, filled in from reference TRBV7-6 and TRBJ2-1, reads GAGVSQSPRYKVTKRGQDVALRCDPISGHVSLYWYRQALGQGPEFLTYFNYEAQQDKSGLPNDRFSAERPEGSISTLTIQRTEQRDSAMYRCASTRFGPSPYSYNEQFFGPGTRLTVL.

This clone was seen a single time. The chain links TRBV28 to TRBJ1-2, with unresolved D. V lost 4 bases to trimming and J lost 5 bases, with 11 bases between them. The CDR3 totals 13 residues. Germline loops: CDR1 MDHEN, CDR2 SYDVKM. Here the CDR3 reads CASSSRGGYGYTF. The CDR3, as DNA: TGTGCCAGCAGTTCTCGCGGCGGTTATGGCTACACCTTC.

The rearrangement uses TRBV28 and TRBJ1-1; 7 bases are a match to TRBD1. CDR1 and CDR2 (germline): MDHEN, SYDVKM. The V and J ends lost 8 bases and 5 bases, in that order; junction bases with no gene match: 2. The CDR3 contains 11 residues. The CDR3 nucleotides read TGTGCCAGCGCAGGGGGAACTGAAGCTTTCTTT. Its protein is CASAGGTEAFF.

The chain carries TRBV12-5 and TRBJ2-1, with a weak D call TRBD2 (6 bases). Germline assignment: CDR1 LGHNT and CDR2 FRNRAP. The CDR3 covers 18 residues. V was shortened by 0 bases and J by 1 base, with 16 bases between the two germline ends. The CDR3 reads CASGLVREAGSSYNEQFF. The CDR3 DNA follows: TGTGCTAGTGGTTTGGTAAGGGAGGCAGGGTCGTCCTACAATGAGCAGTTCTTC.

This chain uses TRBV28 with TRBJ2-2; D gene ambiguous. This CDR3 spans 13 amino acids. V was clipped by 2 bases and J by 5 bases, with 6 bases between them. Germline CDR1 MDHEN, CDR2 SYDVKM. For the CDR3, the DNA is TGTGCCAGCAGTTTAGTAGGGACCGGGGAGCTGTTTTTT. Amino acids: CASSLVGTGELFF.

The sample holds a few counts of this clone. This sequence joins TRBV7-2 and TRBJ1-2, with 8 nucleotides matching TRBD1. In germline, CDR1 is SGHTA, CDR2 FQGNSA. Trimming cost V 3 bases and J 9 bases; bases outside gene matches: 3. CDR3 length: 12 amino acids. The CDR3 spells CASSLTGVSYTF. CDR3 sequence (DNA): TGTGCCAGCAGCTTGACAGGGGTTAGCTACACCTTC. The whole variable domain, filled in from reference TRBV7-2 and TRBJ1-2, reads GAGVSQSPSNKVTEKGKDVELRCDPISGHTALYWYRQSLGQGLEFLIYFQGNSAPDKSGLPSDRFSAERTGGSVSTLTIQRTQQEDSAVYLCASSLTGVSYTFGSGTRLTVV.

The V and J genes are TRBV6-5 and TRBJ1-1, with 8 bases that match TRBD1. Trimming took 6 bases from V and 4 from J; bases not matched to a gene: 7. The germline gives CDR1 MNHEY, CDR2 SVGAGI. This CDR3 has 14 amino acids. The CDR3 region has the DNA TGTGCCAGCAGCCGTGTGACAGGGGCCACTGAAGCTTTCTTT. It codes for CASSRVTGATEAFF.

The genes are TRBV12-1 and TRBJ2-7; the table names TRBD2, a call not compared with the DNA. TRBV12-1 constitutes a pseudogene. The CDR3 runs 16 residues. Here the CDR3 reads CASSWRGDPSSYEQYV. The CDR3 DNA sequence: TGTGCCAGCTCCTGGCGGGGGGATCCCAGCTCCTACGAGCAGTACGTC.

Comment on this clone: Mismatch with germline at one junction end may stem from a read error. The V gene is TRBV6-6, the J gene TRBJ2-3, with 7 nucleotides matching TRBD1. Per germline, CDR1 MNHNY and CDR2 SVGAGI (reference sequence). The length of the CDR3 is 14 residues. The chain's CDR3 is CASGRGQTTNTQYF. In nucleotides, the CDR3 is TGTGCCAGCGGTAGGGGACAGACCACAAATACGCAGTATTTT.

V gene TRBV6-5 combines with J gene TRBJ2-5, with 7 nucleotides matching TRBD1. The V gene end was trimmed by 5 bases and the J gene end by 4 bases; junction bases not matched to a gene: 10. Germline-derived CDR1 and CDR2 are MNHEY and SVGAGI. This CDR3 contains 15 residues. CDR3 nucleotides: TGTGCCAGCAGTCGGAACAGGGGCTGGCTAGAGACCCAGTACTTC. Protein product: CASSRNRGWLETQYF.

This clone was observed a single time. J is TRBJ2-3 and V is TRBV6-5; a weak D match, TRBD2 (7 bases). The V end lost 4 bases, the J end lost 8 bases, and 16 bases lay between the germline ends. From germline, CDR1 is MNHEY and CDR2 SVGAGI. This CDR3 is 14 amino acids long. The CDR3 nucleotides are TGTGCCAGCAGTTGGGGGGGGCTTGGTGCTACGCAGTATTTT. Translated, it gives CASSWGGLGATQYF.

V gene TRBV6-5 combines with J gene TRBJ2-3; 8 bases are a match to TRBD2. Germline CDR1 and CDR2: MNHEY and SVGAGI. The length of the CDR3 is 14 residues. Trimming removed 8 bases from V and 4 bases from J; junction bases left unmatched: 8. The DNA of the CDR3 is TGTGCCAGCGCAGGCGGGGGGTCTCCAGATACGCAGTATTTT. Protein sequence: CASAGGGSPDTQYF.

This chain joins TRBV6-5 and TRBJ2-7, with D possibly matching TRBD2 (6 bases). This CDR3 region has 14 residues. V was cut by 6 bases and J by 0 bases, with 12 bases left in between. CDR1 MNHEY and CDR2 SVGAGI come from the germline V gene. The CDR3 here is CASRRDFDSYEQYV. The CDR3 coding sequence is TGTGCCAGCAGGAGGGACTTCGACTCCTACGAGCAGTACGTC.

The V gene is TRBV7-2, the J gene TRBJ2-2; weak D call: TRBD1 (6 bases). V was clipped by 3 bases and J by 0 bases, with 11 bases between them. Germline assignment: CDR1 SGHTA and CDR2 FQGNSA. The CDR3 has 16 residues. The CDR3 loop reads CASSFRTAANTGELFF. DNA for the CDR3: TGTGCCAGCAGCTTTCGGACAGCGGCGAACACCGGGGAGCTGTTTTTT.

V gene TRBV4-2 combines with J gene TRBJ2-7; 11 bases are a match to TRBD2. CDR1 is LGHNA and CDR2 is YNFKEQ in the germline V gene. The V segment lost 7 bases and the J segment 0 bases; nucleotides outside the gene matches: 17. The CDR3 runs to 19 residues. DNA of the CDR3: TGTGCCAGCATGCCACAAGTCGTCCGGACTAGCGGGTTCTCCTACGAGCAGTACGTC. It encodes CASMPQVVRTSGFSYEQYV.

This rearrangement joins TRBV5-6 to TRBJ2-7; the match to TRBD1 covers 7 bases. CDR1 is SGHDT and CDR2 is YYEEEE in the germline V gene. V shed 2 bases and J 0 bases; nucleotides not matched to a gene: 8. There are 16 residues in the CDR3. The CDR3 DNA follows: TGTGCCAGCAGCTTTTTGGGGACAGCAAGCTCCTACGAGCAGTACGTC. Residues: CASSFLGTASSYEQYV.

The V gene is TRBV19, the J gene TRBJ2-5; D not resolved. The V gene lost 3 bases and the J gene lost 5 bases, with 10 bases spanning the gap. The germline CDR1 and CDR2 sequences are LNHDA and SQIVND (reference sequence). This CDR3 contains 13 residues. CDR3 bases: TGTGCCAGTAGTATCGCCCCCCCCGAGACCCAGTACTTC. It translates to CASSIAPPETQYF.